A selection of T cell receptor beta chains follows, all from one sample in a study of graft-versus-host responses after intestinal transplantation. Their specific antigens are unknown. Clones were read by immunoSEQ multiplex PCR, and TCRdb kept only the in-frame ones, dropping some. The top ten hold 0.28% of the sample, which has 80,000 to 95,000 clones, 88% seen once. This specimen consisted of unstimulated CD4+ T cells sorted from spleen or lymph node cells, obtained before transplant. The origin of the receptors is a human donor who was the organ donor for an intestinal transplant. The CDR3 runs from the conserved cysteine through the conserved F or W. The D gene is left open where the match is weak. The listing skips clone size in some rows; elsewhere it reads once, few, many or a size class.

J: TRBJ1-2; D: -; size: -; V: TRBV5-1; CDR3: CASSLDSYGYTF; DNA: TGCGCCAGCAGCTTGGACAGCTATGGCTACACCTTC
J: TRBJ2-5; D: -; size: -; V: TRBV2; CDR3: CARGGALGETQYF; DNA: TGTGCCAGAGGCGGGGCCCTGGGGGAGACCCAGTACTTC
J: TRBJ2-3; D: TRBD2; size: -; V: TRBV9; CDR3: CASNGGAREDTQYF; DNA: TGTGCCAGCAACGGGGGGGCGCGGGAAGATACGCAGTATTTT
J: TRBJ2-1; D: -; size: -; V: TRBV10-1; CDR3: CASPNRDKGENEQFF; DNA: TGCGCCAGCCCAAACCGGGACAAGGGGGAAAATGAGCAGTTCTTC
J: TRBJ2-4; D: -; size: -; V: TRBV4-1; CDR3: CASSSTPTAKNIQYF; DNA: TGCGCCAGCAGCTCTACCCCAACGGCCAAAAACATTCAGTACTTC
J: TRBJ2-1; D: TRBD2; size: -; V: TRBV11-2; CDR3: CASSLRQRGLARLYNEQFF; DNA: TGTGCCAGCAGCTTACGACAAAGAGGACTAGCGAGACTTTACAATGAGCAGTTCTTC
J: TRBJ1-3; D: -; size: -; V: TRBV9; CDR3: CASSPLRVSSGNTIYF; DNA: TGTGCCAGCAGCCCATTGAGGGTTAGCTCTGGAAACACCATATATTTT
J: TRBJ2-5; D: -; size: -; V: TRBV28; CDR3: CASSLRETQYF; DNA: TGTGCCAGCAGTTTGAGAGAGACCCAGTACTTC
J: TRBJ2-1; D: TRBD2; size: -; V: TRBV13; CDR3: CASSRREGGTRYYEQFF; DNA: TGTGCCAGCAGCCGTAGGGAGGGGGGGACTAGATATTATGAGCAGTTCTTC
J: TRBJ2-5; D: -; size: -; V: TRBV7-3; CDR3: CASSLGAPSETQYF; DNA: TGTGCCAGCAGCTTAGGGGCCCCTTCGGAGACCCAGTACTTC
J: TRBJ2-7; D: TRBD1; size: -; V: TRBV28; CDR3: CASRNFRGTYEQYF; DNA: TGTGCCAGCAGGAACTTCAGGGGGACCTACGAGCAGTACTTC
J: TRBJ2-2; D: -; size: -; V: TRBV5-1; CDR3: CASSLVLTNTGELFF; DNA: TGCGCCAGCAGCTTGGTTCTAACTAACACCGGGGAGCTGTTTTTT
J: TRBJ2-7; D: TRBD1; size: once; V: TRBV11-2; CDR3: CASSHTGTGSREQYF; DNA: TGTGCCAGCAGTCATACCGGGACAGGTTCCCGAGAGCAGTACTTC
J: TRBJ2-7; D: -; size: -; V: TRBV4-2; CDR3: CASSPRSRSYEQYF; DNA: TGTGCCAGCAGCCCTAGATCGCGGTCCTACGAGCAGTACTTC
J: TRBJ1-3; D: -; size: -; V: TRBV7-2; CDR3: CASSNQQGYTGNTIYF; DNA: TGTGCCAGCAGCAACCAACAGGGTTATACTGGAAACACCATATATTTT
J: TRBJ2-7; D: TRBD2; size: -; V: TRBV7-6; CDR3: CASSPVRPGAGYEQYF; DNA: TGTGCCAGCAGCCCCGTTCGTCCGGGAGCGGGGTACGAGCAGTACTTC
J: TRBJ1-1; D: -; size: -; V: TRBV13; CDR3: CASSPTANRAHTEAFF; DNA: TGTGCCAGCAGCCCGACCGCCAACAGGGCCCACACTGAAGCTTTCTTT
J: TRBJ2-7; D: TRBD2; size: -; V: TRBV18; CDR3: CASSPSASGSYEQYF; DNA: TGTGCCAGCTCACCGTCGGCTAGCGGGTCCTACGAGCAGTACTTC
J: TRBJ2-2; D: -; size: -; V: TRBV5-1; CDR3: CASSLEAVYTGELFF; DNA: TGCGCCAGCAGCTTGGAGGCGGTTTACACCGGGGAGCTGTTTTTT
J: TRBJ2-5; D: -; size: -; V: TRBV9; CDR3: CASSVVSSLGAQYF; DNA: TGTGCCAGCAGCGTAGTGTCCTCCCTAGGGGCCCAGTACTTC
J: TRBJ2-1; D: -; size: -; V: TRBV5-1; CDR3: CASSFIRGGAYNEQFF; DNA: TGCGCCAGCAGCTTTATCAGGGGTGGCGCCTACAATGAGCAGTTCTTC
J: TRBJ2-1; D: TRBD2; size: -; V: TRBV9; CDR3: CASSVVGLAGVTNEQFF; DNA: TGTGCCAGCAGCGTAGTAGGCCTAGCGGGAGTGACAAATGAGCAGTTCTTC
J: TRBJ1-4; D: -; size: -; V: TRBV4-1; CDR3: CASTPTTGSGEKLFF; DNA: TGCGCCAGCACCCCAACTACAGGGTCAGGGGAAAAACTGTTTTTT
J: TRBJ2-3; D: TRBD2; size: -; V: TRBV28; CDR3: CASRQLAGGSDTQYF; DNA: TGTGCCAGCAGGCAACTAGCGGGAGGCTCCGATACGCAGTATTTT
J: TRBJ1-1; D: TRBD1; size: -; V: TRBV27; CDR3: CASSLLVGGGGSFF; DNA: TGTGCCAGCAGTTTATTGGTCGGTGGAGGGGGCTCTTTCTTT